This TCR beta chain was sequenced for a study of identical twins. TCRdb reprocessed the 5' RACE reads via MiXCR and lists one record per CDR3 protein. The sample lists about 430,000 distinct CDR3 sequences, under 20% occurring once. The study, taken as a whole, reports: Models underestimated out-of-frame TCR alpha sharing in monozygotic twins.

Only healthy Caucasians were enrolled as donors. This clonotype appeared many times. What it binds is not known. The germline gives CDR1 MNHEY, CDR2 SVGAGI. CDR3 length: 15 residues. The V end was cut by 4 bases, the J end by 0 bases, with 10 bases between. This chain links TRBV6-5 with TRBJ1-5; a possible D gene is TRBD1 (5 bases). This TCR was recovered from a man in his fifties in good health. Sequenced sample: naive T cells sorted from blood. CDR3 sequence reads: CASSSLDSSNQPQHF. Written as DNA, the CDR3 is TGTGCCAGCAGTTCCCTAGACAGTAGCAATCAGCCCCAGCATTTT.